Presented here are 19 T cell receptor beta chains from one specimen sequenced in a study of cytomegalovirus exposure and HLA in healthy donors. PCR primers comprised 60 Vbeta and 13 Jbeta primers. Sequenced by immunoSEQ multiplex PCR; TCRdb stores in-frame clones only, minus some. The table has approximately 120,000 clones, roughly a sixth seen once. The material sequenced was PBMCs. These TCRs come from a female donor in good health and CMV-seropositive.

The V gene is TRBV7-7, the J gene TRBJ2-5, with TRBD2 matching 7 bases. Losses at the gene ends were 2 bases for V and 0 bases for J; bases not matched to a gene: 9. Germline V lookup: CDR1 SSHAT, CDR2 FNYEAQ (reference sequence). This CDR3 contains 17 residues. CDR3 residues: CASSLRGGGVYQETQYF. The CDR3, as DNA: TGTGCCAGCAGCTTACGAGGCGGGGGTGTGTACCAAGAGACCCAGTACTTC.

A few counts support this clone. V usage is TRBV30 and J usage is TRBJ1-1; no reliable D call. The CDR3 covers 12 residues. The V and J ends lost 2 bases and 4 bases respectively, with 8 bases between them. The germline CDR1 and CDR2 sequences are GTSNPN and SVGIG (reference sequence). The CDR3 nucleotides are TGTGCCTGGAGTCTCCACATCACTGAAGCTTTCTTT. Its protein is CAWSLHITEAFF. The full variable domain, in which reference TRBV30 and TRBJ1-1 provide the parts outside the CDR3, is SQTIHQWPATLVQPVGSPLSLECTVEGTSNPNLYWYRQAAGRGLQLLFYSVGIGQISSEVPQNLSASRPQDRQFILSSKKLLLSDSGFYLCAWSLHITEAFFGQGTRLTVV.

This chain connects TRBV6-1 to TRBJ2-7, with D hard to call. This CDR3 region has 15 residues. Germline-derived CDR1 and CDR2 are MNHNS and SASEGT. Deletions cut 2 bases from V and 0 bases from J, with 11 bases between. The CDR3 DNA follows: TGTGCCAGCAGTGAAACATCTTCCAGCTCCTACGAGCAGTACTTC. Its translation: CASSETSSSSYEQYF.

The chain is built from TRBV9 and TRBJ2-3; D gene uncertain. The CDR3 totals 13 residues. V gave up 4 bases and J gave up 0 bases, with 6 bases separating them. The germline V gene encodes CDR1 SGDLS and CDR2 YYNGEE. CDR3 in DNA: TGTGCCAGCAGCACCACTAGCACAGATACGCAGTATTTT. This translates into CASSTTSTDTQYF.

The chain uses TRBV4-2 and TRBJ2-5; unclear D gene. The CDR3 sequence is 14 residues long. The germline gives CDR1 LGHNA, CDR2 YNFKEQ. Trimming shortened V by 5 bases and J by 6 bases, and 16 bases separated the two germline ends. The CDR3 DNA is TGTGCCAGCAGCTATACCCCAGGCGTGCAGACCCAGTACTTC. This sequence encodes CASSYTPGVQTQYF.

This rearrangement joins TRBV6-5 to TRBJ2-7, with TRBD2 matching 9 bases. Unmatched junction bases numbered 3, after V lost 5 bases and J lost 1 base. Per the germline V gene, CDR1 is MNHEY and CDR2 is SVGAGI. CDR3 length equals 14 residues. The CDR3 sequence is CASSGGGGSYEQYF. CDR3 sequence (DNA): TGTGCCAGCAGTGGCGGGGGGGGTTCCTACGAGCAGTACTTC.

This clone came up a few times. The chain recombines TRBV9 with TRBJ2-1, with TRBD2 matching over 7 bases. CDR1 SGDLS and CDR2 YYNGEE come from the germline V gene. The V segment lost 3 bases and the J segment 0 bases; nucleotides outside the gene matches: 6. This CDR3 comprises 16 residues. CDR3 nucleotide sequence: TGTGCCAGCAGCGGATCTAGCGGACGCTCCTACAATGAGCAGTTCTTC. Its translation: CASSGSSGRSYNEQFF.

The rearrangement links TRBV7-9 to TRBJ2-3; D gene uncertain. Germline lookup yields CDR1 SEHNR and CDR2 FQNEAQ (reference sequence). The CDR3 consists of 14 residues. V was clipped by 6 bases and J by 0 bases, with 10 bases between them. The CDR3 DNA is TGTGCCAGCAGTTCACGCACTAGCACAGATACGCAGTATTTT. Translation gives CASSSRTSTDTQYF.

This clone was detected a few times. The gene calls are TRBV7-2 and TRBJ2-2, with D possibly matching TRBD2 (5 bases). Germline V gene lookup returns CDR1 SGHTA and CDR2 FQGNSA. The CDR3 is 14 amino acids. Trimming stripped 5 bases from V and 7 bases from J, with 14 bases between. The CDR3 region has the DNA TGTGCCAGCAGCGCAAGAGGGTCACACGGGGAGCTGTTTTTT. The encoded protein is CASSARGSHGELFF.

The chain recombines TRBV19 with TRBJ2-1; the match to TRBD2 covers 9 bases. The germline gives CDR1 LNHDA, CDR2 SQIVND (reference sequence). The CDR3 totals 14 residues. Unmatched junction bases numbered 5, after V lost 6 bases and J lost 5 bases. This CDR3 is CASSRGLANNEQFF. For the CDR3, the DNA is TGTGCCAGTAGCAGGGGACTAGCAAACAATGAGCAGTTCTTC. The entire variable domain, with the rest obtained from reference TRBV19 and TRBJ2-1, is as follows: DGGITQSPKYLFRKEGQNVTLSCEQNLNHDAMYWYRQDPGQGLRLIYYSQIVNDFQKGDIAEGYSVSREKKESFPLTVTSAQKNPTAFYLCASSRGLANNEQFFGPGTRLTVL.

The chain is built from TRBV5-4 and TRBJ2-5; 11 bases align to TRBD2. Germline loops: CDR1 SGHNT, CDR2 YYREEE (reference sequence). The CDR3 contains 17 residues. Trimming took 2 bases from V and 4 from J; bases not matched to a gene: 10. CDR3 in amino acids: CASSLGPSGGILETQYF. CDR3 in DNA: TGTGCCAGCAGCTTAGGACCTAGCGGGGGGATTCTAGAGACCCAGTACTTC.

The chain has TRBV28 and TRBJ1-2; D may be TRBD1 (6 bases). V dropped 7 bases and J dropped 8 bases, with 14 bases sitting between them. Germline V CDR1 and CDR2: MDHEN, SYDVKM. The CDR3 length is 12 residues. The CDR3, as DNA: TGTGCCAGCACCGACAGGTCTGAAGGCTACACCTTC. It yields the protein CASTDRSEGYTF.

The chain carries TRBV7-2 and TRBJ1-1; 7 bases map to TRBD1. CDR1 is SGHTA, CDR2 FQGNSA, per germline. After removal of 1 base from V and 11 bases from J, the junction contained 7 bases not matched to a gene. This CDR3 contains 13 residues. The DNA for the CDR3 is TGTGCCAGCAGCTTAGAGCAGGGGGTGAGGGCTTTCTTT. Protein: CASSLEQGVRAFF.

This clone showed up just a few times. The chain couples TRBV19 to TRBJ2-1; TRBD2 agrees at 10 bases. Losses at the gene ends were 3 bases for V and 5 bases for J; bases not matched to a gene: 16. The CDR3 is 19 amino acids. Per the germline V gene, CDR1 is LNHDA and CDR2 is SQIVND (reference sequence). The CDR3 sequence: CASSMTLAGAISQHNEQFF. The CDR3, as DNA: TGTGCCAGTAGTATGACGCTAGCGGGAGCGATCAGTCAGCACAATGAGCAGTTCTTC.

This clone was seen only a few times. The chain couples TRBV7-8 to TRBJ1-2; D is perhaps TRBD1 (5 bases). The CDR3 is 15 amino acids. The germline V gene has CDR1 SGHVS and CDR2 FQNEAQ. V was cut by 0 bases and J by 7 bases, with 15 bases left in between. The CDR3 here is CASSLALGGGSGYTF. Here the CDR3 DNA reads TGTGCCAGCAGCTTAGCGCTCGGGGGAGGGTCTGGCTACACCTTC.

The chain recombines TRBV27 with TRBJ2-7; the D gene is possibly TRBD2 (6 bases). Trimming shortened V by 3 bases and J by 4 bases, and 13 bases separated the two germline ends. Germline V gene sequence: CDR1 MNHEY, CDR2 SMNVEV (reference sequence). The CDR3 spans 14 residues. CDR3 sequence reads: CASSFRGNYYEQYF. Here the CDR3 DNA reads TGTGCCAGCAGTTTTCGCGGGAACTATTACGAGCAGTACTTC.

The genes are TRBV27 and TRBJ1-1; D might be TRBD1 (5 bases). Germline V lookup: CDR1 MNHEY, CDR2 SMNVEV (reference sequence). This CDR3 is built from 13 residues. Trimming took off 5 bases at V and 3 bases at J, with 10 bases between the two ends. In DNA form, the CDR3 reads TGTGCCAGCAGTCCCCGACAGCACACTGAAGCTTTCTTT. As protein: CASSPRQHTEAFF.

The chain combines TRBV19 with TRBJ1-5, with TRBD1 matching over 7 bases. Germline lookup yields CDR1 LNHDA and CDR2 SQIVND (reference sequence). Trimming at V came to 4 bases and at J to 5 bases, leaving 11 bases not matched to a gene. This CDR3 comprises 16 residues. This chain's CDR3 is CASSTGQGVPYQPQHF. For the CDR3, the DNA is TGTGCCAGTAGTACGGGGCAGGGGGTTCCTTATCAGCCCCAGCATTTT.

The J gene is TRBJ1-3, the V gene TRBV4-3, with D hard to call. Germline V gives CDR1 LGHNA, CDR2 YSLEER. With 0 bases removed from V and 4 bases from J, the gap between germline ends came to 10 bases. The CDR3 runs to 15 residues. CDR3 region: CASSQDAGSGNTIYF. CDR3 nucleotide sequence: TGCGCCAGCAGCCAAGATGCCGGGTCAGGAAACACCATATATTTT.